Presented here are 17 T cell receptor beta chains from one specimen sequenced in a study of cytomegalovirus exposure and HLA in healthy donors. Here immunoSEQ multiplex PCR was the method, and the copy in TCRdb shows in-frame clones only, minus some. The table lists around 71,000 clones, around 95% of them singletons. The specimen sequenced was PBMCs. Receptor source: a man younger than 35 in good health and CMV-seropositive.

The chain couples TRBV9 to TRBJ2-3; 9 positions agree with TRBD2. The CDR3 extends over 15 amino acids. In germline, CDR1 is SGDLS, CDR2 YYNGEE. V shed 3 bases, J shed 2 bases, and the junction held 4 bases outside the gene matches. CDR3 residues: CASSGGLAPTDTQYF. The CDR3 nucleotides read TGTGCCAGCAGCGGCGGACTAGCGCCCACAGATACGCAGTATTTT.

The chain couples TRBV9 to TRBJ1-1, with D perhaps matching TRBD1 (5 bases). The germline gives CDR1 SGDLS, CDR2 YYNGEE. CDR3 size: 18 residues. V was clipped by 4 bases and J by 1 base, with 23 bases between them. CDR3: CASSPRRGGLSGNTEAFF. The CDR3 bases are TGTGCCAGCAGCCCGAGACGGGGGGGGTTGTCCGGGAACACTGAAGCTTTCTTT. Combining the CDR3 with reference TRBV9 and TRBJ1-1 gives the whole variable domain DSGVTQTPKHLITATGQRVTLRCSPRSGDLSVYWYQQSLDQGLQFLIQYYNGEERAKGNILERFSAQQFPDLHSELNLSSLELGDSALYFCASSPRRGGLSGNTEAFFGQGTRLTVV.

The chain uses TRBV4-1 and TRBJ2-5, with 8 bases fitting TRBD2. This CDR3 has 14 residues. V lost 1 base, J lost 3 bases, and 1 base stayed unmatched. From germline, CDR1 is MGHRA and CDR2 YSYEKL. The CDR3 here is CASSQAGGEETQYF. CDR3 bases: TGCGCCAGCAGCCAAGCGGGGGGGGAAGAGACCCAGTACTTC.

This chain links TRBV5-1 with TRBJ2-5; 11 bases match TRBD2. V lost 4 bases, J lost 2 bases, and 4 bases stayed unmatched. Germline loops: CDR1 SGHRS, CDR2 YFSETQ. There are 15 residues in the CDR3. CDR3 coding DNA: TGCGCCAGCAGCGTCGGGACTAGCGGTCAAGAGACCCAGTACTTC. This codes for CASSVGTSGQETQYF.

The V call is TRBV5-1, the J call TRBJ2-7; TRBD1 matches 7 bases. Germline CDR1 reads SGHRS; CDR2 reads YFSETQ. The CDR3 is made up of 16 amino acids. V shed 1 base and J 2 bases; nucleotides not matched to a gene: 9. CDR3 residues: CASSLMARQGAYEQYF. The CDR3 DNA sequence: TGCGCCAGCAGCTTGATGGCTCGGCAGGGGGCCTACGAGCAGTACTTC.

The V gene is TRBV19, the J gene TRBJ2-1; 12 nucleotides line up with TRBD2. From germline, CDR1 is LNHDA and CDR2 SQIVND (reference sequence). This CDR3 contains 16 residues. With 5 bases clipped from V and 7 bases from J, the junction kept 9 bases outside the gene matches. DNA of the CDR3: TGTGCCAGTAGTTCGACTAGCGGGAGATTCAGGAATGAGCAGTTCTTC. This codes for CASSSTSGRFRNEQFF. The full variable domain, in which reference TRBV19 and TRBJ2-1 provide the parts outside the CDR3, is DGGITQSPKYLFRKEGQNVTLSCEQNLNHDAMYWYRQDPGQGLRLIYYSQIVNDFQKGDIAEGYSVSREKKESFPLTVTSAQKNPTAFYLCASSSTSGRFRNEQFFGPGTRLTVL.

This clone was seen a handful of times. The V and J genes are TRBV7-8 and TRBJ2-5, with TRBD1 identical over 8 bases. The CDR3 is made up of 15 amino acids. The V and J ends lost 3 bases and 7 bases, in that order; junction bases with no gene match: 10. CDR1 and CDR2 from the germline V gene are SGHVS and FQNEAQ. DNA for the CDR3: TGTGCCAGCAGCTTTCCGGAGGACAGGGTCGGGACCCAGTACTTC. Residues: CASSFPEDRVGTQYF.

This chain links TRBV9 with TRBJ1-3, with 8 bases aligning to TRBD1. V shed 4 bases and J 3 bases; nucleotides not matched to a gene: 12. CDR1 SGDLS and CDR2 YYNGEE come from the germline V gene. CDR3 size: 17 residues. The CDR3 region has the DNA TGTGCCAGCAGCACAAGTCCGACAGGGGCGGTTGGAAACACCATATATTTT. This encodes CASSTSPTGAVGNTIYF.

The rearrangement joins TRBV29-1 to TRBJ1-2; 7 nucleotides line up with TRBD1. The V gene end was trimmed by 2 bases and the J gene end by 2 bases; junction bases not matched to a gene: 2. CDR3 length: 13 residues. Germline V lookup: CDR1 SQVTM, CDR2 ANQGSEA. CDR3 nucleotides: TGCAGCGTTGAAACAGGGGCGAACTATGGCTACACCTTC. As protein: CSVETGANYGYTF.

This chain uses TRBV7-9 with TRBJ2-5; TRBD2 matches at 16 bases. With V trimmed by 0 bases and J by 5 bases, 9 bases remained unmatched. In germline, CDR1 is SEHNR, CDR2 FQNEAQ (reference sequence). This CDR3 has 19 residues. CDR3 loop: CASSLAQGLAGGRFETQYF. The CDR3 DNA reads as TGTGCCAGCAGCTTAGCGCAGGGACTAGCGGGGGGGCGGTTTGAGACCCAGTACTTC.

This sequence joins TRBV9 and TRBJ2-2; 10 bases align to TRBD2. CDR3 length: 16 amino acids. The trim removed 8 bases at V and 0 bases at J, leaving 7 bases unmatched. Germline V gene data show CDR1 as SGDLS and CDR2 as YYNGEE. CDR3 bases: TGTGCCAGTAAGGGGACTAGCGCGTCGAACACCGGGGAGCTGTTTTTT. It is translated as CASKGTSASNTGELFF.

The chain has TRBV28 and TRBJ1-5, with TRBD1 as a possible D gene (6 bases). V gave up 4 bases and J gave up 3 bases, with 16 bases separating them. In germline, CDR1 is MDHEN, CDR2 SYDVKM. This CDR3 is 16 amino acids long. CDR3 sequence: CASSYLGQIDNQPQHF. DNA for the CDR3: TGTGCCAGCAGTTACTTAGGACAGATAGACAATCAGCCCCAGCATTTT.

This sequence joins TRBV11-2 and TRBJ2-1; tentative D call: TRBD1 (5 bases). The V end was cut by 5 bases, the J end by 6 bases, with 14 bases between. There are 14 residues in the CDR3. Germline V gene data show CDR1 as SGHAT and CDR2 as FQNNGV. The CDR3 region is CASSPRARLNEQFF. CDR3 sequence (DNA): TGTGCCAGCAGCCCCAGGGCCCGCCTCAATGAGCAGTTCTTC.

The J gene is TRBJ2-5, the V gene TRBV5-1, with 10 nucleotides matching TRBD1. Germline CDR1 reads SGHRS; CDR2 reads YFSETQ. The CDR3 runs to 15 residues. Losses at the gene ends were 0 bases for V and 4 bases for J; bases not matched to a gene: 3. CDR3 region: CASSLGTGGAETQYF. CDR3 in DNA: TGCGCCAGCAGCTTGGGGACAGGGGGTGCAGAGACCCAGTACTTC.

The chain links TRBV19 to TRBJ2-5, with TRBD1 identical over 7 bases. There are 13 residues in the CDR3. The trim removed 5 bases at V and 5 bases at J, leaving 5 bases unmatched. Looked up from germline, CDR1 is LNHDA and CDR2 is SQIVND (reference sequence). The DNA for the CDR3 is TGTGCCAGTAGTTTACAGGGGCGTGAGACCCAGTACTTC. Translating it yields CASSLQGRETQYF. The variable domain in full, with the rest retrieved from reference TRBV19 and TRBJ2-5, is DGGITQSPKYLFRKEGQNVTLSCEQNLNHDAMYWYRQDPGQGLRLIYYSQIVNDFQKGDIAEGYSVSREKKESFPLTVTSAQKNPTAFYLCASSLQGRETQYFGPGTRLLVL.

The rearrangement joins TRBV7-2 to TRBJ1-1; D possibly corresponds to TRBD1 (6 bases). The CDR3 covers 16 residues. CDR1 is SGHTA, CDR2 FQGNSA, per germline. Trimming pared 4 bases from V and 4 bases from J, leaving 19 bases between. CDR3 nucleotides: TGTGCCAGCAGCTCAGACAGGCTCCAGAAGGTCACTGAAGCTTTCTTT. Its protein is CASSSDRLQKVTEAFF.

The chain carries TRBV5-1 and TRBJ2-3, with D possibly TRBD2 on 5 matching bases. Germline values: CDR1 SGHRS, CDR2 YFSETQ. With 0 bases removed from V and 3 bases from J, the gap between germline ends came to 11 bases. The CDR3 sequence is 15 residues long. The CDR3 region is CASSLGGRGTDTQYF. The CDR3 bases are TGCGCCAGCAGCTTGGGGGGAAGAGGGACAGATACGCAGTATTTT.